The rows below give T cell receptor beta chains drawn from one sample of a study of Ad26.COV2.S vaccination and SARS-CoV-2 variants. Clones were read by immunoSEQ multiplex PCR, and TCRdb kept only the in-frame ones, dropping some. The table shows about 460,000 clones, with 89% occurring only once. Sequencing was performed on peripheral blood, taken in a trial of Ad26.COV2.S vaccine versus placebo. The receptors shown here come from a person between 18 and 59 years old who received the Ad26.COV2.S COVID-19 vaccine or a placebo. Each CDR3 is given with its conserved first and last residue. D genes are given only for firm matches. Where a row states a size, it is once, few, many or the class of an expanded clone; other rows omit it.

>TRBV5-1|-|TRBJ2-4|-
CASSLKGYGVDIQYF
TGCGCCAGCAGCTTGAAGGGGTATGGGGTTGACATTCAGTACTTC
>TRBV7-2|-|TRBJ2-3|-
CASSPGGQGRDTQYF
TGTGCCAGCAGCCCTGGGGGGCAGGGGAGAGATACGCAGTATTTT
>TRBV3-1/TRBV3-2|-|TRBJ1-1|TRBD1
CATSPTGSSEAFF
TGTGCCACTTCCCCGACAGGGTCTTCTGAAGCTTTCTTT
>TRBV2|-|TRBJ1-1|-
CASSGGLGAFF
TGTGCCAGCAGTGGGGGGCTGGGAGCTTTCTTT
>TRBV3-1/TRBV3-2|-|TRBJ2-1|-
CASSDVGEQFF
TGTGCCAGCAGCGATGTCGGGGAGCAGTTCTTC
>TRBV18|-|TRBJ1-3|-
CASSPRTENTIYF
TGTGCCAGCTCACCCCGGACAGAAAACACCATATATTTT
>TRBV18|-|TRBJ1-1|TRBD1
CASSPETGGGSGTEAFF
TGTGCCAGCTCACCAGAAACAGGGGGCGGTTCGGGCACTGAAGCTTTCTTT
>TRBV28|-|TRBJ2-7|TRBD1
CASSLDGTGVIYEQYF
TGTGCCAGCAGTTTGGACGGGACAGGGGTCATCTACGAGCAGTACTTC
>TRBV9|-|TRBJ1-2|TRBD1
CASRGQGAFGYTF
TGTGCCAGTAGGGGACAGGGGGCTTTTGGCTACACCTTC
>TRBV2|-|TRBJ1-3|-
CASSAPRTIYF
TGTGCCAGCAGCGCACCTAGGACCATATATTTT
>TRBV25-1|-|TRBJ2-5|TRBD2
CASSDPVAGRQTQYF
TGTGCCAGCAGTGACCCCGTAGCGGGGAGGCAGACCCAGTACTTC
>TRBV9|-|TRBJ1-1|-
CASSVEGMNTEAFF
TGTGCCAGCAGCGTAGAGGGGATGAACACTGAAGCTTTCTTT
>TRBV5-4|-|TRBJ2-6|-
CASSSGETLAIAGANVLTF
TGTGCCAGCAGCTCCGGAGAGACCCTGGCAATAGCTGGGGCCAACGTCCTGACTTTC
>TRBV5-4|-|TRBJ1-4|-
CASSLGPTDEKLFF
TGTGCCAGCAGCTTGGGGCCAACAGATGAAAAACTGTTTTTT
>TRBV6-5|few|TRBJ1-5|-
CASSYSGGSGQPQHF
TGTGCCAGCAGTTACTCGGGGGGTAGTGGTCAGCCCCAGCATTTT
>TRBV6-1|-|TRBJ1-2|-
CASSELGRNEGYGYTF
TGTGCCAGCAGTGAACTCGGTCGCAATGAGGGCTATGGCTACACCTTC
>TRBV9|-|TRBJ1-1|TRBD1
CASSVGTGINTEAFF
TGTGCCAGCAGCGTCGGGACAGGGATAAACACTGAAGCTTTCTTT
>TRBV4-3|-|TRBJ1-1|-
CASSQEPRTGNTEAFF
TGCGCCAGCAGCCAAGAGCCCCGGACGGGGAACACTGAAGCTTTCTTT
>TRBV21-1|-|TRBJ2-1|-
CAHIKRVYNEQFF
TGTGCCCACATTAAACGGGTATACAATGAGCAGTTCTTC
>TRBV4-1|-|TRBJ2-5|-
CASSQGTRTSQETQYF
TGCGCCAGCAGCCAGGGAACAAGAACCTCCCAAGAGACCCAGTACTTC
>TRBV30|once|TRBJ1-4|TRBD1
CAWSAGQGIATNEKLFF
TGTGCCTGGAGTGCGGGACAGGGAATTGCAACTAATGAAAAACTGTTTTTT
>TRBV29-1|-|TRBJ2-4|-
CSVEPLLAPEGRSVDIQYF
TGCAGCGTTGAGCCGTTACTAGCACCGGAGGGTAGGTCGGTAGACATTCAGTACTTC
>TRBV4-2|-|TRBJ2-1|TRBD2
CASSQVTSGTLGEQFF
TGTGCCAGCAGCCAAGTTACTAGCGGTACTCTCGGTGAGCAGTTCTTC
>TRBV9|-|TRBJ1-5|-
CASSEGNWDQPQHF
TGTGCCAGCAGTGAGGGAAATTGGGATCAGCCCCAGCATTTT
>TRBV7-8|once|TRBJ2-5|-
CASSLLTRGETQYF
TGTGCCAGCAGCCTGCTAACGAGGGGCGAGACCCAGTACTTC
>TRBV6-1|-|TRBJ2-2|TRBD2
CASSVGLAGGVPNTGELFF
TGTGCCAGCAGTGTGGGACTAGCGGGAGGAGTGCCGAACACCGGGGAGCTGTTTTTT
>TRBV18|once|TRBJ2-4|TRBD1
CASFTLGGSFDIQYF
TGTGCCAGCTTCACACTAGGGGGCAGTTTTGACATTCAGTACTTC
>TRBV6-5|-|TRBJ2-3|TRBD2
CASSLGLAGTDTQYF
TGTGCCAGCAGTTTGGGACTAGCGGGCACAGATACGCAGTATTTT
>TRBV27|-|TRBJ1-4|-
CASSLREGLKLFF
TGTGCCAGCAGTCTACGAGAGGGATTAAAACTGTTTTTT
>TRBV6-2/TRBV6-3|-|TRBJ2-2|-
CASSVARTGELFF
TGTGCCAGCAGCGTCGCGCGCACCGGGGAGCTGTTTTTT
>TRBV6-6|-|TRBJ1-2|TRBD1
CASRTGGDPHYGYTF
TGTGCCAGCCGAACAGGGGGTGATCCTCACTATGGCTACACCTTC
>TRBV6-5|once|TRBJ2-1|-
CASSYPGEQFF
TGTGCCAGCAGTTATCCTGGGGAGCAGTTCTTC
>TRBV5-5|-|TRBJ2-7|TRBD1
CASSSRQGYVQYF
TGTGCCAGCAGCTCCAGACAGGGGTACGTGCAGTACTTC